Listed below are T cell receptor beta chains from one sample, sequenced in a study of sequential checkpoint blockade in melanoma. Sequenced by immunoSEQ multiplex PCR; TCRdb stores in-frame clones only, minus some. The sample gives tens of thousands of clones, almost 85% of which show up once; 5.5% is in the top ten. The sample in question was CD8+ T cells sorted from blood (inferred from file names), obtained from a patient given nivolumab and ipilimumab in sequence. The receptors were gathered from a human donor with melanoma. CDR3s include the opening cysteine and the closing phenylalanine or tryptophan. The D gene is left open where the match is weak. Clone size appears in some rows only: once, few, many, or a class for an expanded clone.

cdr3_aa: CASSQGPRDSQETQYF; cdr3_nt: TGCGCCAGCAGCCAAGGCCCCCGGGACTCCCAAGAGACCCAGTACTTC; clone_size: NA; j_call: TRBJ2-5; d_call: NA; v_call: TRBV4-1
cdr3_aa: CASRVTGVGYGYTF; cdr3_nt: TGTGCCAGCAGGGTCACAGGGGTGGGCTATGGCTACACCTTC; clone_size: NA; j_call: TRBJ1-2; d_call: TRBD1; v_call: TRBV27
cdr3_aa: CASSEAGGPGGNQPQHF; cdr3_nt: TGTGCCAGCAGTGAAGCCGGAGGTCCGGGGGGCAATCAGCCCCAGCATTTT; clone_size: once; j_call: TRBJ1-5; d_call: NA; v_call: TRBV6-1
cdr3_aa: CASSPGGVGNTIYF; cdr3_nt: TGTGCCAGTAGTCCAGGGGGCGTTGGAAACACCATATATTTT; clone_size: few; j_call: TRBJ1-3; d_call: TRBD1; v_call: TRBV19
cdr3_aa: CASSPGTDEQYF; cdr3_nt: TGTGCCAGCAGCCCCGGGACAGATGAGCAGTACTTC; clone_size: NA; j_call: TRBJ2-7; d_call: TRBD1; v_call: TRBV5-4
cdr3_aa: CASSFSTGPGYGYTF; cdr3_nt: TGTGCCAGCAGCTTCTCTACAGGCCCCGGCTATGGCTACACCTTC; clone_size: NA; j_call: TRBJ1-2; d_call: NA; v_call: TRBV7-9
cdr3_aa: CASSPYGAQYEQYF; cdr3_nt: TGTGCCAGCAGTCCTTATGGGGCGCAGTACGAGCAGTACTTC; clone_size: once; j_call: TRBJ2-7; d_call: NA; v_call: TRBV2
cdr3_aa: CASSLGGYEQFF; cdr3_nt: TGTGCCAGCAGCCTGGGCGGGTATGAGCAGTTCTTC; clone_size: NA; j_call: TRBJ2-1; d_call: NA; v_call: TRBV7-2
cdr3_aa: CASSQEGTVYNEQFF; cdr3_nt: TGCGCCAGCAGCCAAGAGGGGACAGTTTACAATGAGCAGTTCTTC; clone_size: NA; j_call: TRBJ2-1; d_call: TRBD1; v_call: TRBV4-1
cdr3_aa: CASRGQREGRYQETQYF; cdr3_nt: TGTGCCAGCAGAGGCCAGCGGGAGGGCCGGTACCAAGAGACCCAGTACTTC; clone_size: NA; j_call: TRBJ2-5; d_call: TRBD2; v_call: TRBV27
cdr3_aa: CASSELETTDTQYF; cdr3_nt: TGTGCCAGCAGTGAACTGGAGACCACAGATACGCAGTATTTT; clone_size: NA; j_call: TRBJ2-3; d_call: NA; v_call: TRBV6-1
cdr3_aa: CASSLSGTGDPYNEQFF; cdr3_nt: TGTGCCAGCAGTTTATCCGGGACAGGGGACCCCTACAATGAGCAGTTCTTC; clone_size: NA; j_call: TRBJ2-1; d_call: TRBD1; v_call: TRBV27
cdr3_aa: CATAAGDTGELFF; cdr3_nt: TGTGCCACCGCAGCGGGTGACACCGGGGAGCTGTTTTTT; clone_size: once; j_call: TRBJ2-2; d_call: NA; v_call: TRBV19
cdr3_aa: CASSGLAGGSYNEQFF; cdr3_nt: TGTGCCAGCAGCGGACTAGCGGGGGGCTCCTACAATGAGCAGTTCTTC; clone_size: NA; j_call: TRBJ2-1; d_call: TRBD2; v_call: TRBV9
cdr3_aa: CASSLTGVGEKLFF; cdr3_nt: TGTGCCAGCAGCCTCACAGGGGTAGGTGAAAAACTGTTTTTT; clone_size: once; j_call: TRBJ1-4; d_call: TRBD1; v_call: TRBV28
cdr3_aa: CASSPWGDDTQYF; cdr3_nt: TGTGCCAGCTCACCATGGGGGGACGATACGCAGTATTTT; clone_size: NA; j_call: TRBJ2-3; d_call: NA; v_call: TRBV18
cdr3_aa: CASSLYGVNQPQHF; cdr3_nt: TGTGCCAGCAGTTTATACGGGGTCAATCAGCCCCAGCATTTT; clone_size: NA; j_call: TRBJ1-5; d_call: NA; v_call: TRBV27
cdr3_aa: CASSDTTGDNSPLHF; cdr3_nt: TGTGCCAGCAGTGATACGACAGGAGATAATTCACCCCTCCACTTT; clone_size: few; j_call: TRBJ1-6; d_call: NA; v_call: TRBV6-4
cdr3_aa: CASSPRGAYEQYF; cdr3_nt: TGTGCCAGCAGCCCCCGGGGGGCCTACGAGCAGTACTTC; clone_size: NA; j_call: TRBJ2-7; d_call: TRBD2; v_call: TRBV7-9
cdr3_aa: CASSPTGPNYGYTF; cdr3_nt: TGCGCCAGCAGCCCGACAGGGCCAAACTATGGCTACACCTTC; clone_size: NA; j_call: TRBJ1-2; d_call: TRBD1; v_call: TRBV4-1
cdr3_aa: CASSPGPTSYGYTF; cdr3_nt: TGTGCCAGCAGCCCAGGCCCCACTTCCTATGGCTACACCTTC; clone_size: NA; j_call: TRBJ1-2; d_call: NA; v_call: TRBV7-2
cdr3_aa: CASSLWGRETQYF; cdr3_nt: TGCGCCAGCAGCTTGTGGGGGAGGGAGACCCAGTACTTC; clone_size: NA; j_call: TRBJ2-5; d_call: NA; v_call: TRBV5-1
cdr3_aa: CASSLGASGTNEQFF; cdr3_nt: TGTGCCAGCAGTTTAGGAGCTAGCGGCACAAATGAGCAGTTCTTC; clone_size: NA; j_call: TRBJ2-1; d_call: TRBD2; v_call: TRBV27